This passage covers 16 T cell receptor beta chains from one sample sequenced in a study of blood T cell repertoires in COVID-19. The data were produced by immunoSEQ multiplex PCR, yet TCRdb's version contains in-frame clones alone and is incomplete. The table shows under 250,000 clones, with roughly 81% occurring only once. Sequencing was done on a sample of peripheral blood. The source of these receptors is a woman aged 45-65 years with active or convalescent COVID-19.

This CDR3 is CASSLVGGQGETQYF. For the CDR3, the DNA is TGTGCCAGCAGCTTGGTCGGGGGACAGGGCGAGACCCAGTACTTC. The rearrangement uses TRBV5-6 and TRBJ2-5, with 9 bases matching TRBD1. Looked up from germline, CDR1 is SGHDT and CDR2 is YYEEEE. V lost 0 bases, J lost 5 bases, and 5 bases stayed unmatched. The CDR3 length is 15 residues.

The sample holds one count of this clone. The chain joins TRBV19 to TRBJ2-2; D uncertain. V was cut by 1 base and J by 4 bases, with 13 bases left in between. The CDR3 has 16 amino acids. CDR1 is LNHDA, CDR2 SQIVND, per germline (reference sequence). DNA of the CDR3: TGTGCCAGTAGTATAGCCTCCAACTTAGTCACCGGGGAGCTGTTTTTT. Protein sequence: CASSIASNLVTGELFF.

This clone was observed once. This chain joins TRBV15 and TRBJ1-2; D ambiguous. Trimming left V 7 bases short and J 1 base short, with 10 bases between. CDR1 and CDR2 from the germline V gene are LNHNV and YYDKDF (reference sequence). The CDR3 spans 13 residues. The CDR3 DNA is TGTGCCACCACCTTGGGGAGTAACTATGGCTACACCTTC. Translated: CATTLGSNYGYTF.

This clone qualifies as large. This rearrangement joins TRBV29-1 to TRBJ2-5; the match to TRBD2 covers 11 bases. The germline gives CDR1 SQVTM, CDR2 ANQGSEA. After removal of 3 bases from V and 5 bases from J, the junction contained 8 bases not matched to a gene. The CDR3 has 15 amino acids. Written as DNA, the CDR3 is TGCAGCGTTGACCTAGCGGGGGGCGCGGGGGAGACCCAGTACTTC. Translation gives CSVDLAGGAGETQYF.

The chain employs TRBV12-3 or TRBV12-4 and TRBJ1-5; tentative D call: TRBD1 (5 bases). Trimming removed 2 bases from V and 4 bases from J, with 6 bases in between. The CDR3 is made up of 13 amino acids. In DNA, the CDR3 is TGTGCCAGCAGTTTAACAGGAAATCAGCCCCAGCATTTT. Amino acid sequence: CASSLTGNQPQHF.

This chain joins TRBV6-5 and TRBJ1-1; TRBD1 might be the D (5 bases). The CDR3 length is 14 residues. Germline V lookup: CDR1 MNHEY, CDR2 SVGAGI. Between the trimmed V and J ends, which lost 2 bases and 5 bases, there was a span of 12 bases. CDR3 nucleotide sequence: TGTGCCAGCAGTTACGCCGGGGGGTCAACTGAAGCTTTCTTT. It is translated as CASSYAGGSTEAFF.

The J gene is TRBJ1-5, the V gene TRBV6-1; 10 bases fit TRBD1. The CDR3 spans 16 residues. J gave up 4 bases and V 3 bases, and 6 bases lay outside the gene matches. The germline V gene has CDR1 MNHNS and CDR2 SASEGT. CDR3 residues: CASSEVTGQGNQPQHF. The DNA for the CDR3 is TGTGCCAGCAGTGAGGTAACGGGACAGGGGAATCAGCCCCAGCATTTT.

The chain combines TRBV5-1 with TRBJ2-3, with 8 positions matching TRBD1. CDR1 is SGHRS, CDR2 YFSETQ, per germline. V shed 1 base and J 5 bases; nucleotides not matched to a gene: 9. This CDR3 has 16 residues. Here the CDR3 DNA reads TGCGCCAGCAGCTTGCAGGGCATTGACAGGGGAGATACGCAGTATTTT. Amino acid sequence: CASSLQGIDRGDTQYF. Combining the CDR3 with reference TRBV5-1 and TRBJ2-3 gives the whole variable domain KAGVTQTPRYLIKTRGQQVTLSCSPISGHRSVSWYQQTPGQGLQFLFEYFSETQRNKGNFPGRFSGRQFSNSRSEMNVSTLELGDSALYLCASSLQGIDRGDTQYFGPGTRLTVL.

The rearrangement uses TRBV7-9 and TRBJ1-3, with 9 nucleotides matching TRBD1. V shed 5 bases and J 7 bases; nucleotides not matched to a gene: 6. This CDR3 comprises 14 residues. Germline V lookup: CDR1 SEHNR, CDR2 FQNEAQ (reference sequence). CDR3 nucleotides: TGTGCCAGCAGCCTGGACAGGGGTAGTAACACCATATATTTT. It encodes CASSLDRGSNTIYF.

V usage is TRBV13 and J usage is TRBJ2-1; a possible D gene is TRBD1 (5 bases). This CDR3 is built from 16 residues. The V gene lost 5 bases and the J gene lost 8 bases, with 22 bases spanning the gap. Germline CDR1 and CDR2: PRHDT and FYEKMQ (reference sequence). The CDR3 region has the DNA TGTGCCAGCAGCCAGTGGGGCACCCCCGATAATGATGAGCAGTTCTTC. This gives the protein CASSQWGTPDNDEQFF.

V usage is TRBV29-1 and J usage is TRBJ1-1; D unresolved. Trimming cost V 5 bases and J 0 bases, with 13 bases left between them. CDR3 length equals 14 residues. The V gene's germline CDR1 is SQVTM and CDR2 ANQGSEA. The CDR3 sequence: CSVLGLRLNTEAFF. CDR3 DNA: TGCAGCGTTTTAGGACTGAGACTGAACACTGAAGCTTTCTTT.

CDR3 DNA: TGTGCCAGCAGTCCTGGCGGGCGAACTAATGAAAAACTGTTTTTT. Amino acid sequence: CASSPGGRTNEKLFF. The J gene is TRBJ1-4, the V gene TRBV11-2; D call uncertain. The CDR3 extends over 15 amino acids. Germline CDR1 and CDR2: SGHAT and FQNNGV. Trimming cost V 6 bases and J 1 base, with 12 bases left between them.

The V and J genes are TRBV5-6 and TRBJ1-6; D call uncertain. V was trimmed by 3 bases and J by 5 bases, leaving 12 bases between them. In germline, CDR1 is SGHDT, CDR2 YYEEEE. The CDR3 runs 15 residues. Here the CDR3 DNA reads TGTGCCAGCAGCTGGGGTAGCGACCATAATTCACCCCTCCACTTT. Protein: CASSWGSDHNSPLHF.

V gene TRBV5-1 combines with J gene TRBJ1-6; 10 nucleotides agree with TRBD1. The length of the CDR3 is 15 residues. Trimming removed 5 bases from V and 9 bases from J; junction bases left unmatched: 8. CDR1 is SGHRS, CDR2 YFSETQ, per germline. CDR3: CASSPVGDRGSPLHF. Written as DNA, the CDR3 is TGCGCCAGCAGTCCTGTTGGGGACAGGGGTTCACCCCTCCACTTT.

The V and J genes are TRBV24-1 and TRBJ2-3; TRBD2 matches 9 bases. Germline CDR1 KGHDR, CDR2 SFDVKD. The CDR3 has 14 amino acids. V lost 4 bases and J lost 5; bases outside the gene matches: 3. CDR3 sequence reads: CATSDRTSVDTQYF. The CDR3 nucleotides are TGTGCCACCAGTGACCGGACTAGCGTAGATACGCAGTATTTT.

This clone was counted a single time. CDR3 residues: CASSLSSRGDEKLFF. The DNA of the CDR3 is TGTGCCAGCAGTTTATCGTCCAGGGGAGATGAAAAACTGTTTTTT. The rearrangement uses TRBV28 and TRBJ1-4; a weak D match, TRBD1 (6 bases). The CDR3 has 15 amino acids. Trimming took 1 base from V and 6 from J, leaving 12 bases between them. Germline loops: CDR1 MDHEN, CDR2 SYDVKM.